This T cell receptor beta chain was identified during a study of T cells in Graves' hyperthyroidism and ophthalmopathy. It was RNA transcripts that yielded the amplified TCR beta CDR3 regions. The HTBI primer set served for first-round RT-PCR of the TCR CDR3. Via MiXCR, TCRdb re-called the multiplex PCR reads, giving one row per CDR3 protein. The table includes 500,000 to 600,000 distinct CDR3 sequences, 20% detected once. The study excluded patients with uncontrolled infection, other autoimmune disease, pregnancy or lactation. Trimming removed 2 bases from V and 7 bases from J, with 11 bases in between. The CDR3 totals 13 residues. Germline-derived CDR1 and CDR2 are MNHEY and SVGAGI. A few counts support this clonotype. Its antigen remains unidentified. General study findings and limits: Ophthalmopathy onset followed model prediction by a median roughly 6 months.

This receptor was obtained from a man aged 40-50 years with Graves' ophthalmopathy. The rearrangement links TRBV6-5 to TRBJ1-2; D is possibly TRBD1 (6 bases). Sequencing was performed on blood. In DNA form, the CDR3 reads TGTGCCAGCAGTTACGGGGGGCGTTTTGGCTACACCTTC. Translation: CASSYGGRFGYTF.